Given below is one T cell receptor beta chain in context. Its antigen remains undetermined. A read error may be the cause here, since a much bigger clone is one base away. Total RNA and DNA were co-extracted from 20-30 mg of bulk tissue with the AllPrep DNA/RNA mini kit, without cell sorting. Five patients with histopathologically diagnosed primary liver carcinoma underwent surgical resection in China between 2015 and March 2016. At the time of sampling, the patients had chronic HBV infection and had not received any treatment. Five spatially separated regions were sampled from each tumor: the superior, inferior, left-lateral and right-lateral poles, plus the tumor centre. Histology showed that every tumor sample contained more than 80% viable tumor cells. Pieces of fresh tumor and adjacent tissue were cut in half, with one half kept in RNAlater at -80 degrees C and the other half sent for histology.

The data derive from a study of tumor-infiltrating lymphocytes in primary liver carcinoma (TCRdb year 2017). Study-level background: Of the five patients (three men and two women, aged 30 to 69 years), four had hepatocellular carcinoma and one had combined HCC and intrahepatic cholangiocarcinoma. Agilent mRNA microarray profiling was performed on the 25 to 30 tumor region samples to relate TCRbeta repertoire diversity to the local molecular phenotype. Technical replicate repertoires showed high reproducibility, with mean shared-clone rates about 0.88 and correlation coefficients above 0.98. For each liver tumor, the study sampled five regions along with adjacent normal tissue and blood, and applied TCRbeta repertoire sequencing, expression microarrays and whole-exome sequencing. The tumors of the five patients were staged as T1-T3 N0M0, with maximum diameters ranging from about 4.2 to 10 cm. Roughly 3.5 to 8 million productive TCRbeta reads were obtained per sample, and no significant difference in read depth was found between tissue types. A total of 35 specimens from 5 patients went through TCRbeta repertoire sequencing, namely 25 tumor regions, 5 adjacent noncancerous liver tissues and 5 peripheral blood samples.

Using a constant-region primer and ProtoScript II reverse transcriptase, TCRbeta-specific cDNA was reverse-transcribed from around 520 ng total RNA. TCRbeta libraries were built with three nested multiplex PCR rounds, a slightly modified ARM-PCR procedure. Multiplex TRBV1-TRBV30 forward primers and a Cbeta reverse primer were used in the first two PCR rounds, each of which was run for 9 to 11 cycles. Sample barcodes and Illumina adapters were added in a final 25-cycle PCR using Deep VentR polymerase. Amplicons of 200-500 bp were gel-purified with a QIAquick gel extraction kit before sequencing. An Illumina HiSeq 2500 was used to sequence the TCRbeta amplicons, generating 250-bp paired-end reads. As for the authors' bioinformatics: Reads were quality-trimmed with Trimmomatic v0.33, and paired reads were merged with FLASH v1.2.11 to recover full CDR3 sequences. V, D and J germline segments were assigned to the rearranged TCRbeta sequences using MiGEC v1.2.1b. Clonotype statistics and Shannon-Wiener diversity indices were computed with VDJtools v1.0.0. To reduce sampling bias, subsequent analyses other than the diversity analysis used only the 250 most abundant clonotypes in each sample. The public reads were quality trimmed at Q25 with fastp and then assembled into clones with MiXCR by TCRdb, keeping productive beta chains. Rows with a matching CDR3 protein are joined into one entry that keeps the most common DNA and genes. In this record, the V and J calls reflect TCRdb's handling and not the investigators' own analysis. Recorded for this sample are 95,000 to 150,000 distinct CDR3 sequences; 64% of them occurred a single time. Approximately 8% of the sample belongs to the ten largest clones.

General findings and caveats noted by the study authors: Repertoire overlap was found to be higher between tumor regions (mean roughly 35%) than between tumor-adjacent (approximately 17%) or tumor-blood (14%) pairs, consistent with antigen-driven expansion. Only about 8-25% of top clones were found in all five regions of a tumor, suggesting spatial heterogeneity of tumor-infiltrating T cells. Only a few patients were included in the study, and the authors note that the findings should be validated in a larger study. The top 250 clones made up a significantly larger repertoire fraction in tumors than in blood (p = 0.039). Comparison of CD4+ and CD8+ T cell repertoires was precluded by the use of bulk unsorted samples. Because sequencing covered only the TCR beta chain and unpaired alpha chains were not captured, true repertoire diversity is likely underestimated.

Trimming removed 10 bases from V and 7 bases from J, leaving 19 bases between the germline ends. The CDR1 and CDR2 encoded by the germline V gene are ENHRY and SYGVKD. The CDR3 runs 14 residues from the cysteine to the phenylalanine. Only the CDR3 portion is preserved as DNA: 42 bases, with reading frame beginning at the first base. What was sequenced was liver tumor tissue from sampling region 3. In light of the paper, this sample's cell subset or site label describes: tumor region T3, left-lateral pole. The source of this sequence is a woman in her sixties or seventies with primary liver carcinoma and hepatitis B virus infection. The chain is made from TRBV10-3 and TRBJ1-4; the D gene is perhaps TRBD1, on 5 matching bases. The nucleotide sequence is given as TGTGCCACCCATCAAGTGGGGGACTCTGAAAAACTGTTTTTT. Its translation reads: CATHQVGDSEKLFF.